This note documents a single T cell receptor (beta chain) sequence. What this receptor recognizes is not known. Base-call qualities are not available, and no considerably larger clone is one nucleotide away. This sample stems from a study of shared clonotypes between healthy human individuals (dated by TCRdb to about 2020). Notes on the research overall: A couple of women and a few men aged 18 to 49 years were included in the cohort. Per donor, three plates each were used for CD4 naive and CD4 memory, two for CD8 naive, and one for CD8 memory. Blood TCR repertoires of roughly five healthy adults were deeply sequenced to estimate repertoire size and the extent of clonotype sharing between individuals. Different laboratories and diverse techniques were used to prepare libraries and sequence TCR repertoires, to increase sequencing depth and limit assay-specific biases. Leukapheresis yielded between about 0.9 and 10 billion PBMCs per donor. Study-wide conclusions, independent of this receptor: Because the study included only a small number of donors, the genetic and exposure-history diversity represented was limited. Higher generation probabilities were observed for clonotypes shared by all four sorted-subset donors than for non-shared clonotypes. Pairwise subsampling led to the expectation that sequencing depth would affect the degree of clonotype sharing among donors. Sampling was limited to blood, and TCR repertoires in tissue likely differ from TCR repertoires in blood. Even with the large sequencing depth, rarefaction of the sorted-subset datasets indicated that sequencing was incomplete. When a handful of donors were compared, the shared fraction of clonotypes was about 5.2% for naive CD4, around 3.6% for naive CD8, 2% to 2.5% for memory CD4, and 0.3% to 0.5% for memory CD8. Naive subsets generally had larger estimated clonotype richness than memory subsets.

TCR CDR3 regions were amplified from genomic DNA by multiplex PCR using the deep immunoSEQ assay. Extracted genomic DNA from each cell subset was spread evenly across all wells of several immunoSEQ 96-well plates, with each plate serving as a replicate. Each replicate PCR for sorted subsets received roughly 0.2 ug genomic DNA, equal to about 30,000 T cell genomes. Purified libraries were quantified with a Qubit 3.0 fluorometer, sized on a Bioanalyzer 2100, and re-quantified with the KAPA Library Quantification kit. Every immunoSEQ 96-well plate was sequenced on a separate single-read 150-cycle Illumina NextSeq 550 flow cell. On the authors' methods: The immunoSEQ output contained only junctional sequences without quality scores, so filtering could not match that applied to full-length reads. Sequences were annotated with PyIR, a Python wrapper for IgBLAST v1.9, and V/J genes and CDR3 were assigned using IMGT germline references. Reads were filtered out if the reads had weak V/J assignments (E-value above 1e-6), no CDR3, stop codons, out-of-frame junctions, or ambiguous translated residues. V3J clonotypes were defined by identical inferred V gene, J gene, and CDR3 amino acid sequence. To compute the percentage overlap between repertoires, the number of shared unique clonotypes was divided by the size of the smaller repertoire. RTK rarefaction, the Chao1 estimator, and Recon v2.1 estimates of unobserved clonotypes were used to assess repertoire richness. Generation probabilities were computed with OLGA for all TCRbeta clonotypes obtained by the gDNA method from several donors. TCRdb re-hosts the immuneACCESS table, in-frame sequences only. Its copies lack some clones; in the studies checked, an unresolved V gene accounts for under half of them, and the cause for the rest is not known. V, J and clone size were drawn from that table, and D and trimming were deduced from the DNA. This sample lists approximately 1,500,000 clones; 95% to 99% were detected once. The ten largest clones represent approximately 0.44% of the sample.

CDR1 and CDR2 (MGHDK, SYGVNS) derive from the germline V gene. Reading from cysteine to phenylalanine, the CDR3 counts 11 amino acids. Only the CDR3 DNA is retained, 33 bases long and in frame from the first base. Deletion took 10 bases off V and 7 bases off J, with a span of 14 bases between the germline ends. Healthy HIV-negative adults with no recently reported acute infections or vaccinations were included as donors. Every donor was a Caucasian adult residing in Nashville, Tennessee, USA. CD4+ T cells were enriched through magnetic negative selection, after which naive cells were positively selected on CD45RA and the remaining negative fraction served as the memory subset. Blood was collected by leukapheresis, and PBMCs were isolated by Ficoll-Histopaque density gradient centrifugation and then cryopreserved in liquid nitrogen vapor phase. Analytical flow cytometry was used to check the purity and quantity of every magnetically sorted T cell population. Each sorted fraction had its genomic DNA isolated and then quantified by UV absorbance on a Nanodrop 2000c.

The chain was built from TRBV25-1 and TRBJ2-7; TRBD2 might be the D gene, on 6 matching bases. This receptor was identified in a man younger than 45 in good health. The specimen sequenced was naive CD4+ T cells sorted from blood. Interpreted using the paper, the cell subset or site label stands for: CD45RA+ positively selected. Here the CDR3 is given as CATTGLLEQYF. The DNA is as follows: TGTGCCACTACAGGACTACTGGAGCAGTACTTC.